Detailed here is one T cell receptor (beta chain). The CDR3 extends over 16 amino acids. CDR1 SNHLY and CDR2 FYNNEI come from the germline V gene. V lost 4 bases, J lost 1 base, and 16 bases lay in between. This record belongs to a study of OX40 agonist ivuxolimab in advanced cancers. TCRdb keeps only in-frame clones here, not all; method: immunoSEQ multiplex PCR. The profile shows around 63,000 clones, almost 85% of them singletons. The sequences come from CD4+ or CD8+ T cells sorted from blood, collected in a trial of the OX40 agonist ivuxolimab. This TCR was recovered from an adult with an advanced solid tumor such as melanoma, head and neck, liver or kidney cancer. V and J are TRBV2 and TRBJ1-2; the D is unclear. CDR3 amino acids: CASSATSFIVNYGYTF. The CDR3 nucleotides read TGTGCCAGCAGTGCGACCAGCTTCATCGTTAACTATGGCTACACCTTC.